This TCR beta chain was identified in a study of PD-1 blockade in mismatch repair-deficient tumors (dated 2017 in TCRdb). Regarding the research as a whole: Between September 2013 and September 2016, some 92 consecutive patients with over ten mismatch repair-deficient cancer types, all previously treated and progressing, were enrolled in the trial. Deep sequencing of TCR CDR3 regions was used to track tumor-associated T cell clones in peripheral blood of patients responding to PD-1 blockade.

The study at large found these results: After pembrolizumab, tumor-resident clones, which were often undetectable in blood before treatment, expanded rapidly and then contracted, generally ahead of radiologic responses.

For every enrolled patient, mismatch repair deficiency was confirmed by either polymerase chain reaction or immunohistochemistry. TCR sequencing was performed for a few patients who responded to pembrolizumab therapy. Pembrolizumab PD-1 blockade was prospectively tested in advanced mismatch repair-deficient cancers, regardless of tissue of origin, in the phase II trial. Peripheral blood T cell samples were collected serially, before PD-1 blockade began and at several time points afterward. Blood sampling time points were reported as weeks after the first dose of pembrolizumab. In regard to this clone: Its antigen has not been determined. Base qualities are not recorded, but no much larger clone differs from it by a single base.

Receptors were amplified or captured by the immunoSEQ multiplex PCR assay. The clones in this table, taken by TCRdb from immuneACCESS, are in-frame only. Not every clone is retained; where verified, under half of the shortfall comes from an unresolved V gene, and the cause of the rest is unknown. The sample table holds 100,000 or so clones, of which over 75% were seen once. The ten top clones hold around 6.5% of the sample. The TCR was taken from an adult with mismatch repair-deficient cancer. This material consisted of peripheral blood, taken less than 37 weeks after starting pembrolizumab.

The CDR3 reads as follows: CASSNGQTYEQYF. Read as DNA, the sequence is TGTGCCAGCAGTAACGGACAGACCTACGAGCAGTACTTC. The chain is assembled from TRBV2 and TRBJ2-7; possibly the D gene is TRBD1, per 6 matching bases. Deletion took 5 bases off V and 2 bases off J, with a span of 10 bases between the germline ends. CDR1 and CDR2 were assigned from the germline V gene as SNHLY and FYNNEI. Measured from the cysteine to the phenylalanine, the CDR3 is 13 residues long. Only the CDR3 region is kept as DNA, spanning 39 bases read in frame from base 1.